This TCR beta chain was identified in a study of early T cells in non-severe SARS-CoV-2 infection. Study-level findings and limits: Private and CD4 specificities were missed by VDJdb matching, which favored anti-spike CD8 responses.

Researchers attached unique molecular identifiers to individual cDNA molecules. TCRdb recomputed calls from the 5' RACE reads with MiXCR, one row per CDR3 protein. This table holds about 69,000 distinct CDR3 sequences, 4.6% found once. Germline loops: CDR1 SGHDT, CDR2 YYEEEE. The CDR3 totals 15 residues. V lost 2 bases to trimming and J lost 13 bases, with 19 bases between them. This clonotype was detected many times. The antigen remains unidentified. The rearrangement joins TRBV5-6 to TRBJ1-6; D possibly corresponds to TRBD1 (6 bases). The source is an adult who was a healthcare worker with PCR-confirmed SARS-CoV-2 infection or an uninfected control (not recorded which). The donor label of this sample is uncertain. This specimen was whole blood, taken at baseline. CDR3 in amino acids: CASSFPRGEVDPLHF. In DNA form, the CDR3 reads TGTGCCAGCAGCTTCCCCAGGGGAGAGGTTGATCCCCTCCACTTT.